This TCR beta chain is from a study of blood T cell repertoires in COVID-19. Study-level information: Sites in the United States, Italy and Spain provided acute and convalescent COVID-19 samples. The cDNA or gDNA used as material had been derived from T cells, B-cell-depleted T cells, or PBMCs.

As handled by the study authors: Amplification with reference gene primers provided the estimates of nucleated cell counts. TCRdb's table, derived via immunoSEQ multiplex PCR, lists solely in-frame clones and lacks some. Clone size and V and J calls were adopted from that table, with D and trimming inferred from the DNA. The data contain a few hundred thousand clones, more than 70% of them singletons. Per the germline V gene, CDR1 is MDHEN and CDR2 is SYDVKM. The CDR3 contains 16 residues. V trimming: 7 bases; J trimming: 0 bases; junction bases outside the gene matches: 5. This receptor was identified in a woman in her 50s who had recovered from COVID-19. The chain employs TRBV28 and TRBJ2-6; TRBD1 agrees at 8 bases. The sample taken for sequencing was peripheral blood. The CDR3 DNA is TGTGCCAGCACCGGGACAGGCCTCTCTGGGGCCAACGTCCTGACTTTC. Its protein is CASTGTGLSGANVLTF.